Below are 24 T cell receptor beta chains sequenced from a single sample in a study of siplizumab effects on memory and regulatory T cells. Data came from immunoSEQ multiplex PCR; TCRdb stores just in-frame clones and leaves some out. The sample lists 75,000 to 95,000 clones, around 89% occurring once. Sequencing input: CD4+ T cells sorted from blood. All receptors derive from a human donor in good health.

This chain uses TRBV19 with TRBJ1-2; no reliable D call. There are 12 residues in the CDR3. With 5 bases removed from V and 4 bases from J, the gap between germline ends came to 8 bases. The V gene's germline CDR1 is LNHDA and CDR2 SQIVND (reference sequence). CDR3: CASSSFTYGYTF. The DNA of the CDR3 is TGTGCCAGTAGTTCATTTACCTATGGCTACACCTTC.

The chain employs TRBV5-4 and TRBJ2-1; weak D call: TRBD2 (6 bases). V gave up 4 bases and J gave up 3 bases, with 11 bases separating them. The CDR3 consists of 14 residues. CDR1 is SGHNT and CDR2 is YYREEE in the germline V gene (reference sequence). CDR3 residues: CASSAGLIYNEQFF. CDR3 DNA sequence: TGTGCCAGCAGCGCGGGACTGATCTACAATGAGCAGTTCTTC. Variable domain in full (rest from reference TRBV5-4 and TRBJ2-1): ETGVTQSPTHLIKTRGQQVTLRCSSQSGHNTVSWYQQALGQGPQFIFQYYREEENGRGNFPPRFSGLQFPNYSSELNVNALELDDSALYLCASSAGLIYNEQFFGPGTRLTVL.

This clone was seen only once. This chain joins TRBV4-2 and TRBJ2-1; the match to TRBD2 covers 9 bases. The CDR3 runs 17 residues. Looked up from germline, CDR1 is LGHNA and CDR2 is YNFKEQ. The V and J ends lost 1 base and 0 bases, in that order; junction bases with no gene match: 4. CDR3 sequence: CASSQGTSVFSYNEQFF. The CDR3 nucleotides are TGTGCCAGCAGCCAAGGGACTAGCGTATTCTCCTACAATGAGCAGTTCTTC.

The rearrangement uses TRBV28 and TRBJ2-7, with 10 bases aligning to TRBD1. The length of the CDR3 is 14 residues. Germline assignment: CDR1 MDHEN and CDR2 SYDVKM. V gave up 5 bases and J gave up 4 bases; unmatched junction bases: 5. CDR3 DNA sequence: TGTGCCAGCAGTCGGACAGGGGGTTCATACGAGCAGTACTTC. This translates into CASSRTGGSYEQYF.

This clone was seen only a few times. The J gene is TRBJ2-3, the V gene TRBV10-2; D may be TRBD1 (5 bases). Per the germline V gene, CDR1 is WSHSY and CDR2 is SAAADI. V was clipped by 6 bases and J by 2 bases, with 12 bases between them. This CDR3 is built from 14 residues. The CDR3 sequence is CASSTGSFTDTQYF. CDR3 bases: TGCGCCAGCAGCACAGGTTCCTTCACAGATACGCAGTATTTT.

This rearrangement joins TRBV7-3 to TRBJ1-2; TRBD1 agrees at 10 bases. Trimming removed 3 bases from V and 5 bases from J; junction bases left unmatched: 3. Per the germline V gene, CDR1 is SGHTA and CDR2 is FQGTGA. The length of the CDR3 is 14 residues. CDR3 region: CASSLQGQGYGYTF. The CDR3 DNA is TGTGCCAGCAGCTTGCAGGGACAGGGGTATGGCTACACCTTC. Based on the CDR3 plus reference TRBV7-3 and TRBJ1-2, the full variable domain is GAGVSQTPSNKVTEKGKYVELRCDPISGHTALYWYRQSLGQGPEFLIYFQGTGAADDSGLPNDRFFAVRPEGSVSTLKIQRTERGDSAVYLCASSLQGQGYGYTFGSGTRLTVV.

This chain uses TRBV5-1 with TRBJ2-3; D might be TRBD2 (5 bases). Germline V gene lookup returns CDR1 SGHRS and CDR2 YFSETQ. The V end was cut by 0 bases, the J end by 0 bases, with 11 bases between. This CDR3 contains 16 residues. CDR3 region: CASSLGGGPSTDTQYF. The CDR3 bases are TGCGCCAGCAGCTTGGGTGGCGGGCCTAGCACAGATACGCAGTATTTT.

The gene calls are TRBV19 and TRBJ2-7, with 7 bases that match TRBD2. J lost 2 bases, V lost 6 bases, and 7 bases had no gene match. Germline assignment: CDR1 LNHDA and CDR2 SQIVND (reference sequence). The CDR3 length is 14 residues. The CDR3 loop is CASSPVGGAYEQYF. CDR3 DNA sequence: TGTGCCAGTAGCCCCGTGGGGGGGGCCTACGAGCAGTACTTC.

The chain combines TRBV7-9 with TRBJ1-2; D may be TRBD1 (5 bases). Trimming left V 5 bases short and J 2 bases short, with 9 bases between. The CDR3 extends over 13 amino acids. Looked up from germline, CDR1 is SEHNR and CDR2 is FQNEAQ (reference sequence). DNA for the CDR3: TGTGCCAGCAGCCCCCCAGGGAACTATGGCTACACCTTC. Amino acids: CASSPPGNYGYTF.

The V gene is TRBV5-1, the J gene TRBJ2-3; 8 positions agree with TRBD1. V shed 0 bases and J 2 bases; nucleotides not matched to a gene: 5. The CDR3 is made up of 16 amino acids. Germline CDR1 and CDR2: SGHRS and YFSETQ. The CDR3 loop is CASSLAGQGITDTQYF. The CDR3 DNA sequence: TGCGCCAGCAGCTTGGCCGGACAGGGAATCACAGATACGCAGTATTTT. Variable domain in full (rest from reference TRBV5-1 and TRBJ2-3): KAGVTQTPRYLIKTRGQQVTLSCSPISGHRSVSWYQQTPGQGLQFLFEYFSETQRNKGNFPGRFSGRQFSNSRSEMNVSTLELGDSALYLCASSLAGQGITDTQYFGPGTRLTVL.

The chain carries TRBV6-5 and TRBJ2-5, with a possible D match to TRBD2 (6 bases). The CDR3 sequence is 14 residues long. Germline V gene data show CDR1 as MNHEY and CDR2 as SVGAGI. V was pared by 0 bases and J by 5 bases, with 10 bases between. CDR3 coding DNA: TGTGCCAGCAGTTACTCGCGGGGCAGCGAGACCCAGTACTTC. This encodes CASSYSRGSETQYF.

The rearrangement links TRBV6-6 to TRBJ2-3, with 9 bases aligning to TRBD2. The CDR3 has 16 residues. V lost 5 bases, J lost 4 bases, and 10 bases stayed unmatched. Germline CDR1 and CDR2: MNHNY and SVGAGI (reference sequence). The CDR3 DNA follows: TGTGCCAGCAGTGCCACTAGCGGGCGGGGTCCAGATACGCAGTATTTT. It codes for CASSATSGRGPDTQYF.

The chain uses TRBV7-2 and TRBJ2-1; TRBD2 might be the D (5 bases). Per the germline V gene, CDR1 is SGHTA and CDR2 is FQGNSA. The CDR3 sequence is 17 residues long. Trimming stripped 2 bases from V and 0 bases from J, with 14 bases between. Here the CDR3 reads CASSLRSRRSSYNEQFF. The CDR3 region has the DNA TGTGCCAGCAGCTTAAGATCAAGGAGGAGCTCCTACAATGAGCAGTTCTTC.

This clone has more than one count but fewer than ten. The chain has TRBV5-4 and TRBJ2-5; D is tentatively TRBD1 or TRBD2 (5 bases each). V lost 0 bases to trimming and J lost 9 bases, with 15 bases between them. Per the germline V gene, CDR1 is SGHNT and CDR2 is YYREEE (reference sequence). The CDR3 is made up of 14 amino acids. CDR3 region: CASSLGWGLGAQYF. CDR3 nucleotide sequence: TGTGCCAGCAGCTTGGGGTGGGGCCTGGGGGCCCAGTACTTC.

The rearrangement links TRBV29-1 to TRBJ2-2; D gene ambiguous. Germline CDR1 and CDR2: SQVTM and ANQGSEA. The CDR3 consists of 11 residues. Trimming shortened V by 7 bases and J by 4 bases, and 7 bases separated the two germline ends. CDR3 amino acids: CSGDFTGELFF. CDR3 coding DNA: TGCAGCGGTGACTTCACCGGGGAGCTGTTTTTT.

The rearrangement links TRBV28 to TRBJ1-1, with D tentatively TRBD1 (6 bases). V shed 4 bases and J shed 5 bases, with 8 bases lying between them. The CDR3 is 12 residues long. The germline CDR1 and CDR2 sequences are MDHEN and SYDVKM. The CDR3 bases are TGTGCCAGCAGTTATGGACAGACTGAAGCTTTCTTT. It translates to CASSYGQTEAFF.

CDR3 sequence: CASSGGRISEQFF. The CDR3 nucleotides are TGTGCCAGCAGTGGCGGGAGGATCAGTGAGCAGTTCTTC. The chain couples TRBV2 to TRBJ2-1; 8 bases agree with TRBD2. Trimming cost V 4 bases and J 9 bases; bases outside gene matches: 5. This CDR3 is 13 amino acids long. In germline, CDR1 is SNHLY, CDR2 FYNNEI.

This rearrangement joins TRBV14 to TRBJ1-1; 9 bases are a match to TRBD1. Germline V gene data show CDR1 as SGHDN and CDR2 as FVKESK. Trimming took 2 bases from V and 6 from J; bases not matched to a gene: 4. The CDR3 has 14 amino acids. The CDR3 DNA reads as TGTGCCAGCAGCCAAACTCGGACAGGGGCTGAAGCTTTCTTT. It codes for CASSQTRTGAEAFF. Full variable domain (rest looked up from reference TRBV14 and TRBJ1-1): EAGVTQFPSHSVIEKGQTVTLRCDPISGHDNLYWYRRVMGKEIKFLLHFVKESKQDESGMPNNRFLAERTGGTYSTLKVQPAELEDSGVYFCASSQTRTGAEAFFGQGTRLTVV.

The rearrangement joins TRBV28 to TRBJ2-1; 11 nucleotides align to TRBD1. The CDR3 is 14 residues long. The germline V gene encodes CDR1 MDHEN and CDR2 SYDVKM. The J segment lost 6 bases and the V segment lost 6 bases, leaving 4 bases of the junction unmatched. CDR3 sequence (DNA): TGTGCCAGCAGAACCGGGACAGGGGGCAATGAGCAGTTCTTC. It is translated as CASRTGTGGNEQFF.

The chain couples TRBV4-3 to TRBJ2-1, with D perhaps matching TRBD1 (5 bases). V lost 0 bases and J 0 bases, leaving 9 bases between the germline ends. The CDR3 loop spans 16 amino acids. The germline V gene encodes CDR1 LGHNA and CDR2 YSLEER. The CDR3 nucleotides are TGCGCCAGCAGCCAAGAATCTGACAGCTCCTACAATGAGCAGTTCTTC. Protein sequence: CASSQESDSSYNEQFF.

The chain joins TRBV9 to TRBJ2-3, with 9 nucleotides matching TRBD1. V was pared by 0 bases and J by 4 bases, with 0 bases of the junction left unmatched. This CDR3 is 14 amino acids long. Germline V gives CDR1 SGDLS, CDR2 YYNGEE. CDR3 amino acids: CASSVGQGADTQYF. CDR3 coding DNA: TGTGCCAGCAGCGTAGGACAGGGGGCAGATACGCAGTATTTT.

The rearrangement links TRBV28 to TRBJ2-1; 7 nucleotides agree with TRBD1. The CDR3 consists of 14 residues. CDR1 and CDR2 (germline): MDHEN, SYDVKM. V gave up 5 bases and J gave up 6 bases; unmatched junction bases: 7. CDR3 nucleotides: TGTGCCAGCAGTGTGAACAGGGGACCCAATGAGCAGTTCTTC. Translated: CASSVNRGPNEQFF.

The V gene is TRBV28, the J gene TRBJ2-7; 8 bases align to TRBD1. V lost 9 bases and J lost 4; bases outside the gene matches: 11. The CDR3 spans 14 residues. Germline V gives CDR1 MDHEN, CDR2 SYDVKM. The CDR3 reads CASQTGTGGYEQYF. DNA for the CDR3: TGTGCCAGTCAGACCGGGACAGGTGGATACGAGCAGTACTTC.

This rearrangement joins TRBV12-5 to TRBJ2-7; 15 nucleotides agree with TRBD2. CDR1 is LGHNT, CDR2 FRNRAP, per germline. The CDR3 covers 15 residues. V gave up 5 bases and J gave up 5 bases; unmatched junction bases: 4. The CDR3 sequence is CASGPGLAGGNEQYF. The CDR3 DNA follows: TGTGCTAGTGGTCCGGGACTAGCGGGAGGAAACGAGCAGTACTTC.